These T cell receptor beta chains were read from a single sample in a study of blood T cell repertoires in COVID-19. TCRdb keeps only in-frame clones here, not all; method: immunoSEQ multiplex PCR. The table has 200,000 to 300,000 clones, approximately 80% seen once. The sample was peripheral blood. These receptor sequences come from a human donor in a cohort sampled during active COVID-19. The CDR3 runs from the conserved cysteine through the conserved F or W. D genes are given only for firm matches. Clone sizes are given selectively: once, few, many, or a class where the clone is expanded.

V	size	D	J	DNA	CDR3
TRBV21-1	.	.	TRBJ2-2	TGTGGCCTAGGGCAGGGGAGATACACCGGGGAGCTGTTTTTT	CGLGQGRYTGELFF
TRBV28	.	.	TRBJ1-2	TGTGCCAGCAGTTCACACCTGGCGGGGGCCGTGTATGGCTACACCTTC	CASSSHLAGAVYGYTF
TRBV11-2	once	.	TRBJ1-3	TGTGCCAGCAGCCCTGTGACAGGTGGAAACACCATATATTTT	CASSPVTGGNTIYF
TRBV2	.	.	TRBJ1-1	TGTGCCAGCATACAGGACCGCATGAACACTGAAGCTTTCTTT	CASIQDRMNTEAFF
TRBV6-4	.	TRBD1	TRBJ2-3	TGTGCCAGCAGTCCGGGACAGGGGTCAGATACGCAGTATTTT	CASSPGQGSDTQYF
TRBV24-1	.	.	TRBJ2-1	TGTGCCACCAGTGACAAGGTAGCGGCTACCTACAATGAGCAGTTCTTC	CATSDKVAATYNEQFF
TRBV9	.	TRBD1	TRBJ2-7	TGTGCCAGCAGCGCCCACAGGGGGCAGGGCTACGAGCAGTACTTC	CASSAHRGQGYEQYF
TRBV9	.	TRBD1	TRBJ1-4	TGTGCCAGCAGCGTAGAGGGGACAGGGCTGAATGAAAAACTGTTTTTT	CASSVEGTGLNEKLFF
TRBV5-1	.	.	TRBJ2-5	TGCGCCAGCAGCTTGTTCAACCAAGAGACCCAGTACTTC	CASSLFNQETQYF
TRBV5-1	once	.	TRBJ2-5	TGCGCCAGCAGCCCCCAGGGGGAGACCCAGTACTTC	CASSPQGETQYF
TRBV7-8	.	.	TRBJ1-5	TGTGCCAGCAGCTCCCGGCGGGTAATCGGTAGCAATCAGCCCCAGCATTTT	CASSSRRVIGSNQPQHF
TRBV3-1/TRBV3-2	.	.	TRBJ1-3	TGTGCCAGCAGCCGCCCCGGGGGGAATATTGGAAACACCATATATTTT	CASSRPGGNIGNTIYF
TRBV28	.	TRBD2	TRBJ2-3	TGTGCCAGCAGTTTTTTAGCGGGGGGGCCAGATACGCAGTATTTT	CASSFLAGGPDTQYF
TRBV5-6	.	.	TRBJ1-2	TGTGCCAGCAGCTTGCCTCGGGGAGGCTACACCTTC	CASSLPRGGYTF
TRBV15	once	.	TRBJ1-6	TGTGCCACCAGCAGAGATGTCCAGGCCCGCTATAATTCACCCCTCCACTTT	CATSRDVQARYNSPLHF
TRBV27	.	.	TRBJ2-7	TGTGCCAGCAGTTTCAGCAGGGGGGCCTACGAGCAGTACTTC	CASSFSRGAYEQYF
TRBV19	.	.	TRBJ1-6	TGTGCCAGTAGTAGAGACCTTAATTCACCCCTCCACTTT	CASSRDLNSPLHF
TRBV5-4	.	.	TRBJ2-3	TGTGCCAGCAGCGCCGGGAGCGCTAGCACAGATACGCAGTATTTT	CASSAGSASTDTQYF
TRBV6-5	.	.	TRBJ1-1	TGTGCCAGCAGTTGGCGCGGTGGAATGAACACTGAAGCTTTCTTT	CASSWRGGMNTEAFF
TRBV27	once	.	TRBJ2-1	TGTGCCAGCAGTTCACTTACAGGGTCGGAAGAGCAGTTCTTC	CASSSLTGSEEQFF
TRBV6-6	.	.	TRBJ2-5	TGTGCCAGCAGGGGACTCGACCAAGAGACCCAGTACTTC	CASRGLDQETQYF
TRBV28	.	TRBD1	TRBJ2-1	TGTGCCAGCAACCCAGGGGGCGCGTGGAATGAGCAGTTCTTC	CASNPGGAWNEQFF
TRBV18	.	TRBD1	TRBJ2-5	TGTGCCAGCTCACCCTTCGAGGGGGCGGACGTTAAAAAGACCCAGTACTTC	CASSPFEGADVKKTQYF
TRBV5-6	.	TRBD1	TRBJ1-4	TGTGCCAGCAGCTTGTCGTTCGGACAGGTTTATGAAAAACTGTTTTTT	CASSLSFGQVYEKLFF
TRBV3-1/TRBV3-2	once	.	TRBJ2-3	TGTGCCAGCAGCCCGACCGACTGGATAGGCACAGATACGCAGTATTTT	CASSPTDWIGTDTQYF
TRBV28	.	TRBD1	TRBJ1-4	TGTGCCAGCAGTTCGGACAGGGCTAATGAAAAACTGTTTTTT	CASSSDRANEKLFF
TRBV6-5	few	TRBD1	TRBJ1-6	TGTGCCAGCAGCGAGGCGACAGGGGAAAATTCACCCCTCCACTTT	CASSEATGENSPLHF
TRBV18	once	TRBD1	TRBJ1-5	TGTGCCAGCTCACCCCGGTCAGGGGGCTTGGATCAGCCCCAGCATTTT	CASSPRSGGLDQPQHF
TRBV6-5	.	.	TRBJ2-3	TGTGCCAGCAGTTACTCGACAGGAATAGGGGATACGCAGTATTTT	CASSYSTGIGDTQYF
TRBV5-1	.	TRBD2	TRBJ2-2	TGCGCCAGCAGCTTGGTGGGAGGGCCGATCGGGGAGCTGTTTTTT	CASSLVGGPIGELFF
TRBV11-2	.	.	TRBJ2-7	TGTGCCAGCAGCCAATTAGGGAGTCACGAGCAGTACTTC	CASSQLGSHEQYF
TRBV4-3	.	.	TRBJ1-3	TGCGCCAGCAGCCAAGGGACTTTCGGGTCCATATATTTT	CASSQGTFGSIYF
TRBV29-1	.	.	TRBJ1-2	TGCAGCGTCGGGGTAGGGGGAGGGAATGGCTACACCTTC	CSVGVGGGNGYTF